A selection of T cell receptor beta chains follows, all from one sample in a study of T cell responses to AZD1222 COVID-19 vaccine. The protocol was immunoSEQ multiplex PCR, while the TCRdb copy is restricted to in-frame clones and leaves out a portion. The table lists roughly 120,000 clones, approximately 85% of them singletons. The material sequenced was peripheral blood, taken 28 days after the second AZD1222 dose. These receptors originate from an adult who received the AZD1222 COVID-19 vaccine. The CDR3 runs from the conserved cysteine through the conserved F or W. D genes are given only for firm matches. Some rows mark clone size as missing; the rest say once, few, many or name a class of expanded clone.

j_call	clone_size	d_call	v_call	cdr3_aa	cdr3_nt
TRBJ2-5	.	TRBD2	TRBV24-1	CATGPAGVETQYF	TGTGCCACCGGTCCAGCGGGGGTGGAGACCCAGTACTTC
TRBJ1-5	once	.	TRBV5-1	CASSLTGLSNQPQHF	TGCGCCAGCAGCTTGACAGGTCTTAGCAATCAGCCCCAGCATTTT
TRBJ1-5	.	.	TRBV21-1	CASKPPGGAGQPQHF	TGTGCCAGCAAACCGCCGGGGGGGGCAGGGCAGCCCCAGCATTTT
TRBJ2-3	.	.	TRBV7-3	CASSLLASDTQYF	TGTGCCAGCAGCTTACTAGCATCAGATACGCAGTATTTT
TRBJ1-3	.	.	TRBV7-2	CASSAILAVGNTIYF	TGTGCCAGCAGCGCTATATTGGCTGTTGGAAACACCATATATTTT
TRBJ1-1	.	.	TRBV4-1	CASSQNSITEAFF	TGCGCCAGCAGCCAAAACAGCATCACTGAAGCTTTCTTT
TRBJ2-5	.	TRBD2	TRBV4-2	CASSQATSGGGETQYF	TGTGCCAGCAGCCAAGCCACTAGCGGGGGAGGGGAGACCCAGTACTTC
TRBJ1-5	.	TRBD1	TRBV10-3	CAIIRQGRWGNQPQHF	TGTGCCATCATACGACAGGGACGGTGGGGCAATCAGCCCCAGCATTTT
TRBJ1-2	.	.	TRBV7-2	CASSLVAPGGYTF	TGTGCCAGCAGCTTAGTTGCACCTGGTGGCTACACCTTC
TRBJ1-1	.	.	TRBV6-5	CASSPRTGNTEAFF	TGTGCCAGCAGTCCCCGGACTGGGAACACTGAAGCTTTCTTT
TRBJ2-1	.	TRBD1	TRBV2	CASSDGTGINEQFF	TGTGCCAGCAGTGACGGGACAGGGATCAATGAGCAGTTCTTC
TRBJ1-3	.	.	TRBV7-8	CASGPRGGSGNTIYF	TGTGCCAGCGGACCAAGGGGGGGATCCGGAAACACCATATATTTT
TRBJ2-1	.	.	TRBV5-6	CASSFIGGEYNEQFF	TGTGCCAGCAGCTTTATTGGCGGGGAGTACAATGAGCAGTTCTTC